The entry that follows covers one T cell receptor beta chain sequence. From blood CD8+ and CD4+ T cells, TCR beta sequences were generated. This entry belongs to a study of CD8 T cells in Susac syndrome. RNA totalling 0.5 to 1 ug underwent reverse transcription with random hexamers. An immunoSEQ multiplex PCR generated amplified TCR beta CDR3 products spanning 54 Vbeta and 13 Jbeta. Each CDR3 protein gets one entry after TCRdb re-called the immunoSEQ multiplex PCR reads with MiXCR. The repertoire holds about 250,000 distinct CDR3 sequences, with around 93% as singletons. Germline CDR1 is MNHNS and CDR2 is SASEGT. CDR3 length: 12 residues. Trimming removed 7 bases at V and 4 bases at J, with 8 bases between.

The specimen sequenced was CD4+ T cells from PBMCs. This TCR came from a human donor with multiple sclerosis. The genes are TRBV6-1 and TRBJ1-5, with D unclear. CDR3 nucleotides: TGTGCCAGCACGATTGGGAATCAGCCCCAGCATTTT. Amino acid sequence: CASTIGNQPQHF.